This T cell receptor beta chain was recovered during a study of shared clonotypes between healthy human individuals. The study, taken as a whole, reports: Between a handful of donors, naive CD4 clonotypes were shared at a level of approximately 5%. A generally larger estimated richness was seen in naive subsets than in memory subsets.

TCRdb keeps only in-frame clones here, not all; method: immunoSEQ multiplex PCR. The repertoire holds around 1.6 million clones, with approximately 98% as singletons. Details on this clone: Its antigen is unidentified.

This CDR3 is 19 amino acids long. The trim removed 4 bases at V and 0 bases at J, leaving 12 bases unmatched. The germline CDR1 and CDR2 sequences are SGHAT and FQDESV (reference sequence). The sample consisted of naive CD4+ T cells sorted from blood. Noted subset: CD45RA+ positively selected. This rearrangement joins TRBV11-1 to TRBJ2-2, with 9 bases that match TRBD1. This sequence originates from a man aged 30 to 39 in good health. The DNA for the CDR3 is TGTGCCAGCAGCTCCCATTCCATCCGGGACAGGGCGAACACCGGGGAGCTGTTTTTT. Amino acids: CASSSHSIRDRANTGELFF.